What follows describes a single T cell receptor beta chain. Repertoires were generated with immunoSEQ multiplex PCR, while TCRdb's copy carries only in-frame clones and drops some. The table includes approximately 200,000 clones, about nine tenths detected once. This entry belongs to a study of blood T cell repertoires in COVID-19. On the study more broadly: Sample material is recorded as cDNA or gDNA derived from T cells, B-cell-depleted T cells, or PBMCs.

This CDR3 comprises 13 residues. V was clipped by 0 bases and J by 5 bases, with 10 bases between them. Per the germline V gene, CDR1 is GTSNPN and CDR2 is SVGIG (reference sequence). Adults between roughly 18 and 90 years of age took part from under 30 US areas. The chain combines TRBV30 with TRBJ1-1; D is unresolved. Sample: PBMCs or T cells enriched from blood (not recorded which). The clonotype was recovered from a woman in her thirties who had recovered from COVID-19. CDR3 loop: CAWSVRQDTEAFF. The CDR3 bases are TGTGCCTGGAGTGTAAGGCAGGATACTGAAGCTTTCTTT. Based on the CDR3 plus reference TRBV30 and TRBJ1-1, the full variable domain is SQTIHQWPATLVQPVGSPLSLECTVEGTSNPNLYWYRQAAGRGLQLLFYSVGIGQISSEVPQNLSASRPQDRQFILSSKKLLLSDSGFYLCAWSVRQDTEAFFGQGTRLTVV.